These 23 T cell receptor beta chains share one sample of origin, sequenced in a study of OX40 agonist ivuxolimab in advanced cancers. Produced via immunoSEQ multiplex PCR; TCRdb's table is partial and in-frame only. The sample includes fewer than 50,000 clones, about nine tenths seen only once; the top ten take 15%. Sequencing used CD4+ or CD8+ T cells sorted from blood, obtained in a trial of the OX40 agonist ivuxolimab. Source of these receptors: an adult with an advanced solid tumor such as melanoma, head and neck, liver or kidney cancer.

This clone was picked up one time. The chain carries TRBV7-9 and TRBJ2-7; 16 bases map to TRBD2. Germline V gene sequence: CDR1 SEHNR, CDR2 FQNEAQ (reference sequence). The V segment lost 4 bases and the J segment 2 bases; nucleotides outside the gene matches: 8. The CDR3 consists of 18 residues. The CDR3 DNA sequence: TGTGCCAGCAGCTGGGGATTGGGACTAGCGGGAGGGCCCTACGAGCAGTACTTC. Amino acid sequence: CASSWGLGLAGGPYEQYF.

The chain couples TRBV19 to TRBJ2-1; maybe TRBD2 (6 bases). Germline V gives CDR1 LNHDA, CDR2 SQIVND (reference sequence). V gave up 4 bases and J gave up 7 bases, with 11 bases separating them. The CDR3 has 13 amino acids. The CDR3 region has the DNA TGTGCCAGTAGTACCGTCGCGGGGAATGAGCAGTTCTTC. Its translation: CASSTVAGNEQFF. The whole variable domain, filled in from reference TRBV19 and TRBJ2-1, reads DGGITQSPKYLFRKEGQNVTLSCEQNLNHDAMYWYRQDPGQGLRLIYYSQIVNDFQKGDIAEGYSVSREKKESFPLTVTSAQKNPTAFYLCASSTVAGNEQFFGPGTRLTVL.

This chain joins TRBV28 and TRBJ2-1; 8 nucleotides agree with TRBD2. Germline assignment: CDR1 MDHEN and CDR2 SYDVKM. The CDR3 loop spans 15 amino acids. Trimming took 6 bases from V and 8 from J; bases not matched to a gene: 12. CDR3 residues: CASSVSGSGWDEQFF. CDR3 bases: TGTGCCAGCAGCGTGAGCGGGAGCGGTTGGGATGAGCAGTTCTTC.

This clone was found once. This sequence joins TRBV14 and TRBJ2-1; 7 nucleotides align to TRBD2. CDR1 and CDR2 (germline): SGHDN, FVKESK. The V and J ends lost 3 bases and 7 bases, in that order; junction bases with no gene match: 6. The CDR3 runs to 14 residues. The CDR3 here is CASSQRGRMNEQFF. CDR3 bases: TGTGCCAGCAGCCAGCGCGGGAGAATGAATGAGCAGTTCTTC.

For the CDR3, the DNA is TGTGCCAGCAGCTCCCTCGACAGGGGGCTGTACAATGAGCAGTTCTTC. It translates to CASSSLDRGLYNEQFF. This chain joins TRBV11-2 and TRBJ2-1, with 10 bases matching TRBD1. Germline V CDR1 and CDR2: SGHAT, FQNNGV. CDR3 size: 16 residues. Trimming at V came to 4 bases and at J to 4 bases, leaving 7 bases not matched to a gene. The full variable domain, with the rest looked up from reference TRBV11-2 and TRBJ2-1, is EAGVAQSPRYKIIEKRQSVAFWCNPISGHATLYWYQQILGQGPKLLIQFQNNGVVDDSQLPKDRFSAERLKGVDSTLKIQPAKLEDSAVYLCASSSLDRGLYNEQFFGPGTRLTVL.

This chain joins TRBV9 and TRBJ1-2; perhaps TRBD1 as D (5 bases). This CDR3 region has 14 residues. Per the germline V gene, CDR1 is SGDLS and CDR2 is YYNGEE. The V end lost 2 bases, the J end lost 0 bases, and 8 bases lay between the germline ends. CDR3 loop: CASSVGGPNYGYTF. The CDR3 DNA reads TGTGCCAGCAGCGTGGGGGGACCTAACTATGGCTACACCTTC.

The chain employs TRBV30 and TRBJ2-2; no clear D gene. Germline V gives CDR1 GTSNPN, CDR2 SVGIG (reference sequence). This CDR3 comprises 14 residues. Trimming cost V 2 bases and J 4 bases, with 11 bases left between them. The CDR3 loop reads CAWSRGVGTGELFF. The CDR3 coding sequence is TGTGCCTGGAGTCGAGGAGTCGGCACCGGGGAGCTGTTTTTT.

V usage is TRBV27 and J usage is TRBJ2-7; D might be TRBD2 (5 bases). CDR1 is MNHEY, CDR2 SMNVEV, per germline (reference sequence). The CDR3 has 15 amino acids. The V end was cut by 5 bases, the J end by 7 bases, with 21 bases between. CDR3 DNA: TGTGCCAGCAGTATGGCCAGTAGCGTCCCTAGGGAGCAGTACTTC. Amino acids: CASSMASSVPREQYF.

CDR3 residues: CASSYDGRGWTDTQYF. In nucleotides, the CDR3 is TGTGCCAGCAGTTACGACGGCAGGGGGTGGACAGATACGCAGTATTTT. V and J are TRBV6-5 and TRBJ2-3; 7 nucleotides line up with TRBD1. V was pared by 2 bases and J by 3 bases, with 8 bases of the junction left unmatched. The CDR3 has 16 amino acids. Per germline, CDR1 MNHEY and CDR2 SVGAGI.

This sequence joins TRBV13 and TRBJ2-2; D remains unclear. Looked up from germline, CDR1 is PRHDT and CDR2 is FYEKMQ (reference sequence). V was shortened by 3 bases and J by 2 bases, with 10 bases between the two germline ends. The CDR3 is 15 amino acids. This CDR3 is CASSFSLRNTGELFF. In nucleotides, the CDR3 is TGTGCCAGCAGCTTTAGTCTCAGAAACACCGGGGAGCTGTTTTTT.

This sequence joins TRBV11-2 and TRBJ2-3; D might be TRBD1 (6 bases). The CDR3 is 17 amino acids. V lost 0 bases and J lost 3, with 16 bases in between. The germline V gene has CDR1 SGHAT and CDR2 FQNNGV. CDR3 nucleotides: TGTGCCAGCAGCTTAGATCTCCCAGTAGGGGGAACAGATACGCAGTATTTT. Translating it yields CASSLDLPVGGTDTQYF. Supplemented by reference TRBV11-2 and TRBJ2-3, the full variable domain reads EAGVAQSPRYKIIEKRQSVAFWCNPISGHATLYWYQQILGQGPKLLIQFQNNGVVDDSQLPKDRFSAERLKGVDSTLKIQPAKLEDSAVYLCASSLDLPVGGTDTQYFGPGTRLTVL.

The V and J genes are TRBV6-5 and TRBJ1-1; TRBD1 might be the D (6 bases). Trimming shortened V by 7 bases and J by 7 bases, and 13 bases separated the two germline ends. The CDR3 has 12 residues. Per the germline V gene, CDR1 is MNHEY and CDR2 is SVGAGI. The CDR3: CASIPDRYEAFF. The DNA for the CDR3 is TGTGCCAGCATTCCTGACAGGTATGAAGCTTTCTTT.

The rearrangement uses TRBV19 and TRBJ1-2, with D unresolved. This CDR3 is built from 12 residues. V lost 5 bases, J lost 6 bases, and 10 bases lay in between. Germline CDR1 reads LNHDA; CDR2 reads SQIVND (reference sequence). CDR3 region: CASSSGLDGYTF. The DNA of the CDR3 is TGTGCCAGTAGTTCGGGGTTGGATGGCTACACCTTC. Full variable domain (missing parts from reference TRBV19 and TRBJ1-2): DGGITQSPKYLFRKEGQNVTLSCEQNLNHDAMYWYRQDPGQGLRLIYYSQIVNDFQKGDIAEGYSVSREKKESFPLTVTSAQKNPTAFYLCASSSGLDGYTFGSGTRLTVV.

The J gene is TRBJ2-7, the V gene TRBV29-1, with 9 bases aligning to TRBD2. The CDR3 runs to 13 residues. Germline CDR1 reads SQVTM; CDR2 reads ANQGSEA. V trimming: 7 bases; J trimming: 4 bases; junction bases outside the gene matches: 8. The CDR3 sequence: CSAVAGVGYEQYF. DNA for the CDR3: TGCAGCGCGGTAGCGGGAGTAGGATACGAGCAGTACTTC.

J is TRBJ2-1 and V is TRBV5-1; D remains ambiguous. Germline V lookup: CDR1 SGHRS, CDR2 YFSETQ. CDR3 length: 13 amino acids. Trimming removed 2 bases at V and 3 bases at J, with 6 bases between. CDR3 amino acids: CASSLNGYNEQFF. The DNA for the CDR3 is TGCGCCAGCAGCTTAAACGGCTACAATGAGCAGTTCTTC.

The J gene is TRBJ2-7, the V gene TRBV7-2; D is unresolved. This CDR3 region has 15 residues. V was trimmed by 1 base and J by 3 bases, leaving 13 bases between them. Germline CDR1 SGHTA, CDR2 FQGNSA. DNA for the CDR3: TGTGCCAGCAGCTTAGGGCCAGTCCCCCTCTACGAGCAGTACTTC. This gives the protein CASSLGPVPLYEQYF.

The chain uses TRBV18 and TRBJ2-7; 7 bases are a match to TRBD1. Germline CDR1 and CDR2: KGHSH and LQKENI. The CDR3 has 14 amino acids. Trimming removed 4 bases from V and 3 bases from J; junction bases left unmatched: 6. The CDR3 reads CASSQSDRIYEQYF. CDR3 bases: TGTGCCAGCTCACAGTCGGACAGGATCTACGAGCAGTACTTC.

V and J are TRBV4-1 and TRBJ1-2, with 10 nucleotides matching TRBD1. CDR1 is MGHRA, CDR2 YSYEKL, per germline. The V and J ends lost 5 bases and 8 bases, in that order; junction bases with no gene match: 11. The CDR3 sequence is 15 residues long. The DNA for the CDR3 is TGCGCCAGCAGCTCGAACTCCGGGACAGGGGAAGGCTACACCTTC. This gives the protein CASSSNSGTGEGYTF.

The chain couples TRBV6-5 to TRBJ2-2; D is undetermined. The CDR3 runs to 16 residues. V was clipped by 2 bases and J by 4 bases, with 14 bases between them. CDR1 is MNHEY and CDR2 is SVGAGI in the germline V gene. CDR3 sequence (DNA): TGTGCCAGCAGTTACCGACCTCCCGGGCTCACCGGGGAGCTGTTTTTT. The encoded protein is CASSYRPPGLTGELFF.

There are a few counts of this clone. The chain recombines TRBV7-2 with TRBJ2-1; tentative D call: TRBD2 (5 bases). Trimming took off 3 bases at V and 8 bases at J, with 11 bases between the two ends. The length of the CDR3 is 13 residues. Germline CDR1 is SGHTA and CDR2 is FQGNSA. The CDR3 reads CASSLGVGDEQFF. The CDR3 region has the DNA TGTGCCAGCAGCTTGGGAGTAGGCGATGAGCAGTTCTTC.

V and J are TRBV7-9 and TRBJ1-4, with D possibly TRBD1 on 5 matching bases. This CDR3 has 15 amino acids. Germline V gene sequence: CDR1 SEHNR, CDR2 FQNEAQ (reference sequence). Deletions cut 4 bases from V and 8 bases from J, with 17 bases between. As DNA, the CDR3 is TGTGCCAGCAGCTCCCATACGGGGGGAGAAGAAAAACTGTTTTTT. It yields the protein CASSSHTGGEEKLFF.

The rearrangement links TRBV5-1 to TRBJ1-1; D unresolved. The CDR3 is 11 amino acids. CDR1 and CDR2 from the germline V gene are SGHRS and YFSETQ. V was shortened by 6 bases and J by 2 bases, with 5 bases between the two germline ends. The CDR3 nucleotides read TGCGCCAGCACCACTAACACTGAAGCTTTCTTT. Encoded protein: CASTTNTEAFF.

The CDR3 here is CASSQVTLAGSYEQYF. The CDR3 DNA reads as TGCGCCAGCAGCCAAGTTACCCTAGCGGGGTCGTACGAGCAGTACTTC. The rearrangement uses TRBV4-1 and TRBJ2-7; 9 nucleotides align to TRBD2. The CDR3 totals 16 residues. The V segment lost 1 base and the J segment 4 bases; nucleotides outside the gene matches: 8. The germline V gene has CDR1 MGHRA and CDR2 YSYEKL.